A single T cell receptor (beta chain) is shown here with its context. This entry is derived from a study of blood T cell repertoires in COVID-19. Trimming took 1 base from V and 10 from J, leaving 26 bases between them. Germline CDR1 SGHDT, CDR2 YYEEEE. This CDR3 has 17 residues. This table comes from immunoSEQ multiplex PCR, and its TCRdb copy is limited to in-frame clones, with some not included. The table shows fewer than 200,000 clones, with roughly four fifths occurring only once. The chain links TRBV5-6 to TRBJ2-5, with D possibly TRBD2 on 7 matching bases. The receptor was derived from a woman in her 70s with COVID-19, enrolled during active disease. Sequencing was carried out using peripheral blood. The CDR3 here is CASSLRGPRTGRGGQYF. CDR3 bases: TGTGCCAGCAGCTTGCGGGGGCCGAGGACGGGGAGGGGCGGCCAGTACTTC.